This record covers a single TCR beta chain. Clones were sequenced by immunoSEQ multiplex PCR, and TCRdb holds only the in-frame ones, with some missing. The sample has roughly 710,000 clones, 80% to 90% seen once. Germline V gives CDR1 LGHNA, CDR2 YSLEER. This CDR3 is built from 15 residues. Between the trimmed V and J ends, which lost 4 bases and 5 bases, there was a span of 15 bases. This sample stems from a study of shared T cell receptors in the human thymus. The same specimen was also included in a second study, on human thymus T cells. This second report adds: Corrective heart surgery yielded the resections from which the thymus tissue came. Thymic repertoires overlap heavily among unrelated individuals, related research has reported.

This chain uses TRBV4-3 with TRBJ2-1; D is perhaps TRBD2 (5 bases). Sequencing used thymocytes. This clonotype originated in a girl under three years old with a congenital heart defect. The CDR3 protein is CASSPERVRHNEQFF. CDR3 DNA sequence: TGCGCCAGCAGCCCGGAGAGGGTCCGGCACAATGAGCAGTTCTTC.